The next 24 T cell receptor beta chains were all read from a single sample in a study of human T cells and chemical hapten exposure. Stated time point: patch test 3, about 24 weeks after DPC sensitization. Treatment given: therapeutic diphenylcyclopropenone sensitization with weekly scalp DPC. TCRdb used MiXCR to reprocess the RACE reads, holding one entry per CDR3 protein. The table records roughly 150,000 distinct CDR3 sequences, roughly a quarter of them present only once. The sequencing here drew on whole blood, taken in connection with sensitization to the hapten diphenylcyclopropenone (DPC). These receptors originate from a woman aged 18-30 years with alopecia areata. Some clones in this sample may be carry-over from other donors' samples.

The rearrangement uses TRBV12-3 or TRBV12-4 and TRBJ2-1; perhaps TRBD2 as D (5 bases). The CDR3 extends over 15 amino acids. V lost 2 bases to trimming and J lost 9 bases, with 17 bases between them. CDR3 in amino acids: CASSLSGESTSEQFF. As DNA, the CDR3 is TGTGCCAGCAGTTTATCCGGGGAGAGTACGAGTGAGCAGTTCTTC.

The chain carries TRBV7-9 and TRBJ2-5, with D perhaps matching TRBD1 (5 bases). CDR1 SEHNR and CDR2 FQNEAQ come from the germline V gene (reference sequence). Trimming shortened V by 2 bases and J by 5 bases, and 9 bases separated the two germline ends. The CDR3 is made up of 13 amino acids. CDR3 sequence: CASSLRGDETQYF. The CDR3, as DNA: TGTGCCAGCAGCTTAAGGGGTGATGAGACCCAGTACTTC.

The chain is built from TRBV5-1 and TRBJ2-2; the match to TRBD2 covers 14 bases. J gave up 4 bases and V 0 bases, and 11 bases lay outside the gene matches. Germline V CDR1 and CDR2: SGHRS, YFSETQ. This CDR3 has 20 amino acids. CDR3 DNA sequence: TGCGCCAGCAGCTTGGCGGTTCCCGGGACTAGCGGGAGTGGCACCGGGGAGCTGTTTTTT. This sequence encodes CASSLAVPGTSGSGTGELFF.

In its sample, this clonotype was seen a few times. The chain couples TRBV20-1 to TRBJ1-1; D is ambiguous. V was cut by 2 bases and J by 8 bases, with 12 bases left in between. The CDR3 totals 12 residues. Germline V gene lookup returns CDR1 DFQATT and CDR2 SNEGSKA (reference sequence). The CDR3 DNA sequence: TGCAGTGCTAGAAACGGGTTAGGGGAAGCTTTCTTT. Protein: CSARNGLGEAFF.

This clonotype was seen at least ten times. This sequence joins TRBV5-5 and TRBJ1-2; TRBD1 agrees at 8 bases. This CDR3 region has 13 residues. From germline, CDR1 is SGHKS and CDR2 YYEKEE (reference sequence). Trimming at V came to 2 bases and at J to 6 bases, leaving 3 bases not matched to a gene. CDR3 amino acids: CASSFQGANGYTF. The CDR3 bases are TGTGCCAGCAGCTTCCAGGGGGCAAATGGCTACACCTTC.

The chain employs TRBV4-2 and TRBJ2-7; 7 bases line up with TRBD2. The CDR3 is 14 residues long. In germline, CDR1 is LGHNA, CDR2 YNFKEQ. Germline trimming cut 3 bases from V and 0 bases from J; bases unmatched to any gene: 2. The CDR3 protein is CASSHRTSSYEQYF. The DNA for the CDR3 is TGTGCCAGCAGCCATAGGACTAGCTCCTACGAGCAGTACTTC.

This clonotype was picked up a small number of times. The gene calls are TRBV6-5 and TRBJ2-3; D ambiguous. The V and J ends lost 0 bases and 0 bases respectively, with 7 bases between them. Germline V gene data show CDR1 as MNHEY and CDR2 as SVGAGI. The CDR3 has 15 amino acids. CDR3 nucleotide sequence: TGTGCCAGCAGTTACTCCGGTTCTAGCACAGATACGCAGTATTTT. Protein sequence: CASSYSGSSTDTQYF.

CDR3 residues: CASSVGLAGFEQFF. For the CDR3, the DNA is TGTGCCAGCAGCGTAGGGCTAGCGGGTTTTGAGCAGTTCTTC. The chain couples TRBV9 to TRBJ2-1; 8 bases are shared with TRBD2. This CDR3 is 14 amino acids long. The trim removed 0 bases at V and 9 bases at J, leaving 5 bases unmatched. Germline CDR1 SGDLS, CDR2 YYNGEE.

The rearrangement uses TRBV4-1 and TRBJ2-4, with 9 bases identical to TRBD1. CDR1 and CDR2 (germline): MGHRA, YSYEKL. J was trimmed by 4 bases and V by 0 bases; bases with no gene match: 7. The CDR3 extends over 17 amino acids. The CDR3, as DNA: TGCGCCAGCAGCCAAGAGCCGGGACAGGGAACAAAAAACATTCAGTACTTC. Translating it yields CASSQEPGQGTKNIQYF.

V gene TRBV12-5 combines with J gene TRBJ2-3; D is ambiguous. Trimming removed 6 bases from V and 3 bases from J, with 10 bases in between. CDR1 and CDR2 (germline): LGHNT, FRNRAP. The CDR3 runs 13 residues. The CDR3 here is CASGAPGTDTQYF. The DNA for the CDR3 is TGTGCTAGTGGGGCCCCCGGGACAGATACGCAGTATTTT. The complete variable domain, with remaining parts taken from reference TRBV12-5 and TRBJ2-3, reads DARVTQTPRHKVTEMGQEVTMRCQPILGHNTVFWYRQTMMQGLELLAYFRNRAPLDDSGMPKDRFSAEMPDATLATLKIQPSEPRDSAVYFCASGAPGTDTQYFGPGTRLTVL.

V and J are TRBV4-3 and TRBJ2-3, with 13 bases aligning to TRBD2. Germline V gene sequence: CDR1 LGHNA, CDR2 YSLEER. CDR3 length: 16 residues. V lost 5 bases and J lost 4; bases outside the gene matches: 6. CDR3 in DNA: TGCGCCAGCAGCTCTACCGGACTAGCGGGAGCAGATACGCAGTATTTT. Residues: CASSSTGLAGADTQYF.

V usage is TRBV9 and J usage is TRBJ2-3; no firm D call. The CDR3 has 11 amino acids. Germline V gene sequence: CDR1 SGDLS, CDR2 YYNGEE. V shed 4 bases and J shed 6 bases, with 6 bases lying between them. CDR3 bases: TGTGCCAGCAGCCGACGGGATACGCAGTATTTT. Protein: CASSRRDTQYF.

This CDR3 reads CSAKPGFTDTQYF. The CDR3, as DNA: TGCAGTGCTAAGCCGGGTTTCACAGATACGCAGTATTTT. The chain carries TRBV20-1 and TRBJ2-3; no clear D. Germline CDR1 and CDR2: DFQATT and SNEGSKA (reference sequence). The CDR3 is made up of 13 amino acids. Trimming removed 4 bases from V and 2 bases from J, with 10 bases in between.

This clonotype was observed a few times. The rearrangement uses TRBV7-9 and TRBJ2-3; the match to TRBD2 covers 9 bases. V shed 5 bases and J 2 bases; nucleotides not matched to a gene: 11. CDR1 is SEHNR, CDR2 FQNEAQ, per germline (reference sequence). CDR3 size: 17 residues. The CDR3 DNA is TGTGCCAGCAGCCCAACGGCGTTAGCGGGGGCCACAGATACGCAGTATTTT. Protein product: CASSPTALAGATDTQYF.

The chain is built from TRBV12-3 or TRBV12-4 and TRBJ2-3; possibly TRBD1 or TRBD2 for D (5 bases each). The CDR3 is 14 amino acids. Trimming cost V 6 bases and J 4 bases, with 14 bases left between them. The CDR3 sequence: CASRNTVGADTQYF. In DNA, the CDR3 is TGTGCCAGCAGAAACACTGTGGGGGCAGATACGCAGTATTTT.

The V gene is TRBV7-9, the J gene TRBJ1-2, with a possible D match to TRBD1 (6 bases). The CDR3 spans 15 residues. V shed 4 bases and J shed 7 bases, with 19 bases lying between them. The V gene's germline CDR1 is SEHNR and CDR2 FQNEAQ (reference sequence). CDR3 nucleotides: TGTGCCAGCAGCTCGGCAGGGGAGAGGCTTAGTGGCTACACCTTC. Its protein product is CASSSAGERLSGYTF.

This clonotype has a handful of counts. The chain employs TRBV6-5 and TRBJ2-1; 8 bases align to TRBD2. This CDR3 contains 16 residues. The ends lost 5 bases at V and 4 bases at J; junction bases unmatched: 10. Germline loops: CDR1 MNHEY, CDR2 SVGAGI. The CDR3 here is CASSPSPGGAYNEQFF. Here the CDR3 DNA reads TGTGCCAGCAGTCCGTCCCCCGGGGGGGCTTACAATGAGCAGTTCTTC.

This clonotype turned up a few times. The chain is built from TRBV7-9 and TRBJ2-1, with 7 nucleotides matching TRBD2. The length of the CDR3 is 16 residues. Germline V gene sequence: CDR1 SEHNR, CDR2 FQNEAQ (reference sequence). With 1 base clipped from V and 2 bases from J, the junction kept 5 bases outside the gene matches. The CDR3 spells CASSLVASGTYNEQFF. The CDR3, as DNA: TGTGCCAGCAGCTTAGTAGCCAGCGGGACCTACAATGAGCAGTTCTTC.

This clonotype was seen just once. The genes are TRBV20-1 and TRBJ2-7; weak D call: TRBD2 (6 bases). V lost 5 bases to trimming and J lost 3 bases, with 17 bases between them. The V gene's germline CDR1 is DFQATT and CDR2 SNEGSKA (reference sequence). There are 14 residues in the CDR3. Written as DNA, the CDR3 is TGCAGTGCTCCCGGGACTCCAAGGGGCTACGAGCAGTACTTC. Encoded protein: CSAPGTPRGYEQYF.

There are many counts of this clonotype. The chain uses TRBV4-2 and TRBJ2-5; D unresolved. Germline CDR1 and CDR2: LGHNA and YNFKEQ. The CDR3 has 16 amino acids. Trimming stripped 1 base from V and 3 bases from J, with 15 bases between. This CDR3 reads CASSQGATGSKETQYF. In DNA, the CDR3 is TGTGCCAGCAGCCAAGGGGCCACCGGTTCGAAAGAGACCCAGTACTTC.

In this sample, this clonotype turned up a few times. The chain carries TRBV5-1 and TRBJ2-3; D is ambiguous. Trimming shortened V by 0 bases and J by 0 bases, and 8 bases separated the two germline ends. Germline CDR1 is SGHRS and CDR2 is YFSETQ. The CDR3 has 15 residues. The DNA for the CDR3 is TGCGCCAGCAGCTTGGCCCCAGGTAGCACAGATACGCAGTATTTT. This sequence encodes CASSLAPGSTDTQYF.

This rearrangement joins TRBV9 to TRBJ2-5; a possible D gene is TRBD1 (6 bases). Germline V lookup: CDR1 SGDLS, CDR2 YYNGEE. The CDR3 runs to 15 residues. The ends were cut back, 0 bases at V and 1 base at J, with 10 bases in the middle. The CDR3 bases are TGTGCCAGCAGCGTAGGGGGGACAATCCAAGAGACCCAGTACTTC. This codes for CASSVGGTIQETQYF.

The chain couples TRBV10-3 to TRBJ1-5; D is unclear. V lost 1 base and J lost 7, with 8 bases in between. Germline assignment: CDR1 ENHRY and CDR2 SYGVKD. The CDR3 covers 13 residues. This chain's CDR3 is CAISEYAEQPQHF. DNA of the CDR3: TGTGCCATCAGTGAGTATGCGGAGCAGCCCCAGCATTTT.

This clonotype occurred a few times. The chain links TRBV4-2 to TRBJ1-2, with D uncertain. The CDR3 spans 13 residues. CDR1 LGHNA and CDR2 YNFKEQ come from the germline V gene. V was shortened by 1 base and J by 4 bases, with 7 bases between the two germline ends. CDR3: CASSQGLGYGYTF. The CDR3 nucleotides are TGTGCCAGCAGCCAAGGGTTAGGCTATGGCTACACCTTC.